Presented here are 7 T cell receptor beta chains from one specimen sequenced in a study of T cell repertoires in aging, cancer and after chemotherapy. The template was genomic DNA from peripheral blood, not RNA. Multiplex touch-down PCR with TRB-A/B primers amplified rearranged V-D-J TRB sequences. In TCRdb, the multiplex PCR reads were re-called with MiXCR into one record per CDR3 protein. The sample consists of fewer than 15,000 distinct CDR3 sequences, roughly 26% of them appearing once. The sequenced material came from blood. Receptors were obtained from a human donor in good health.

This clonotype was seen a few times. This chain connects TRBV6-1 to TRBJ1-1; 10 positions match TRBD1. CDR1 is MNHNS and CDR2 is SASEGT in the germline V gene. The CDR3 is made up of 14 amino acids. V lost 8 bases and J lost 3; bases outside the gene matches: 6. CDR3 protein: CASGRGQGDTEAFF. The DNA of the CDR3 is TGTGCCAGCGGGCGCGGACAGGGGGACACTGAAGCTTTCTTT.

This clonotype showed up just a few times. The J gene is TRBJ2-7, the V gene TRBV12-3 or TRBV12-4, with TRBD1 as a possible D gene (6 bases). CDR3 length: 13 amino acids. Trimming left V 3 bases short and J 3 bases short, with 9 bases between. The CDR3 DNA sequence: TGTGCCAGCAGTTTGACAGGAGTCTACGAGCAGTACTTC. Translated: CASSLTGVYEQYF.

A few counts support this clonotype. This rearrangement joins TRBV7-9 to TRBJ1-5; D might be TRBD1 (6 bases). The V gene lost 1 base and the J gene lost 6 bases, with 10 bases spanning the gap. The germline gives CDR1 SEHNR, CDR2 FQNEAQ (reference sequence). This CDR3 is 14 amino acids long. CDR3 residues: CASSLEGGSQPQHF. CDR3 bases: TGTGCCAGCAGCTTAGAGGGGGGTAGTCAGCCCCAGCATTTT. Together with reference TRBV7-9 and TRBJ1-5, the CDR3 gives the full variable domain: DTGVSQNPRHKITKRGQNVTFRCDPISEHNRLYWYRQTLGQGPEFLTYFQNEAQLEKSRLLSDRFSAERPKGSFSTLEIQRTEQGDSAMYLCASSLEGGSQPQHFGDGTRLSIL.

This clonotype was found a few times. The gene calls are TRBV19 and TRBJ1-6; D perhaps matches TRBD1 (5 bases). Germline CDR1 and CDR2: LNHDA and SQIVND (reference sequence). Trimming stripped 4 bases from V and 9 bases from J, with 16 bases between. The CDR3 has 15 residues. CDR3 sequence (DNA): TGTGCCAGTAGTAGCCTCGGGGGGAGAGTTTCACCCCTCCACTTT. It specifies CASSSLGGRVSPLHF.

The table lists this clonotype with a few counts. The chain recombines TRBV7-9 with TRBJ2-3; 9 nucleotides align to TRBD1. V was pared by 3 bases and J by 0 bases, with 1 base of the junction left unmatched. Germline V gene data show CDR1 as SEHNR and CDR2 as FQNEAQ (reference sequence). CDR3 length: 15 residues. In nucleotides, the CDR3 is TGTGCCAGCAGCTTTGGGACAGGGAGCACAGATACGCAGTATTTT. As protein: CASSFGTGSTDTQYF. Complete variable domain (other parts from reference TRBV7-9 and TRBJ2-3): DTGVSQNPRHKITKRGQNVTFRCDPISEHNRLYWYRQTLGQGPEFLTYFQNEAQLEKSRLLSDRFSAERPKGSFSTLEIQRTEQGDSAMYLCASSFGTGSTDTQYFGPGTRLTVL.

V is TRBV29-1 and J is TRBJ1-1, with 7 bases identical to TRBD1. Germline CDR1 SQVTM, CDR2 ANQGSEA. V dropped 2 bases and J dropped 6; count of bases not matched to a gene: 9. This CDR3 has 14 amino acids. CDR3 nucleotides: TGCAGCGTTGAATTCCCCCCGGGACAGTCTGAAGCTTTCTTT. It specifies CSVEFPPGQSEAFF.

Only a few counts were recorded for this clonotype. The chain employs TRBV4-3 and TRBJ1-6, with D hard to call. Germline V gene sequence: CDR1 LGHNA, CDR2 YSLEER. Trimming left V 0 bases short and J 3 bases short, with 15 bases between. The CDR3 covers 18 residues. The CDR3 is CASSQEVPGPNYNSPLHF. Here the CDR3 DNA reads TGCGCCAGCAGCCAAGAGGTACCAGGTCCGAACTATAATTCACCCCTCCACTTT.